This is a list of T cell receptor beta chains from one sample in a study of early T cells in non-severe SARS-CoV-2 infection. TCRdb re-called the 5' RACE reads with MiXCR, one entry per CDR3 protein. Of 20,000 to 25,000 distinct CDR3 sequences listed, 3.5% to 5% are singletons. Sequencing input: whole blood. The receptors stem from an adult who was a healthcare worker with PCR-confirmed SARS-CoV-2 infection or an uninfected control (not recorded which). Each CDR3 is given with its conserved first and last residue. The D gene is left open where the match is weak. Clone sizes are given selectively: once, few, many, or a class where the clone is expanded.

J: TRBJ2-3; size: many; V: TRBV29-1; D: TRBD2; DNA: TGCAGCGTCGAACCGACTAGCGGATACACAGATACGCAGTATTTT; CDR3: CSVEPTSGYTDTQYF
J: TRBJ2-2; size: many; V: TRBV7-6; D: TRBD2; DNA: TGTGCCAGCAGCTCACGGACTAGCGGGGTCACCGGGGAGCTGTTTTTT; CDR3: CASSSRTSGVTGELFF
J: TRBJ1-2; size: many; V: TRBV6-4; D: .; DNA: TGTGCCAGCAGTGACGGGTCTTTGCCATCGGGAGGCTACACCTTC; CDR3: CASSDGSLPSGGYTF
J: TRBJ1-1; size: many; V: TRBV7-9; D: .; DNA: TGTGCCAGCAGCCCCCCGAACACTGAAGCTTTCTTT; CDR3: CASSPPNTEAFF
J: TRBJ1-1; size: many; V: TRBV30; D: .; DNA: TGTGCCTGGACCCCAACCGACCGGAACACTGAAGCTTTCTTT; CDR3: CAWTPTDRNTEAFF
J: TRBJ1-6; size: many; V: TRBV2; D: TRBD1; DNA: TGTGCCAGTAACCTGGACAGGGGAAATTCACCCCTCCACTTT; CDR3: CASNLDRGNSPLHF
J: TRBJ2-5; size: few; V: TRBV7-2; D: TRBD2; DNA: TGTGCCAGCAGCTTATCGACTAGCGGGGCACAAGAGACCCAGTACTTC; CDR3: CASSLSTSGAQETQYF
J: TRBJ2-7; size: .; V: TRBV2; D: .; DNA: TGTGCCAGCAGTGACAACGAGCAGTACTTC; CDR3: CASSDNEQYF
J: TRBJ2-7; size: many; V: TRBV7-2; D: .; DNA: TGTGCCAGCAGCTTGGGCCTAGGGTCCCACGAGCAGTACTTC; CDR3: CASSLGLGSHEQYF
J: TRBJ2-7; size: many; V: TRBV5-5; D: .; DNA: TGTGCCAGCAGCTTTCAGGGTACCGAGCAGTACTTC; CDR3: CASSFQGTEQYF
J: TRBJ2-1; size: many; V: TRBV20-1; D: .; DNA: TGCAGTGCTAGCCACCGCCTAGGTGAGCAGTTCTTC; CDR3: CSASHRLGEQFF
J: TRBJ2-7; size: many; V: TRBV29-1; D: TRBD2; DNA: TGCAGCGTGAAAACTCCGGGACTAGCGCCCCTTGGGAACGAGCAGTACTTC; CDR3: CSVKTPGLAPLGNEQYF
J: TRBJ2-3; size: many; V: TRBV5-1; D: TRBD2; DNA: TGCGCCAGCAGCCCCGGACTAGCGGGAGGGACAGATACGCAGTATTTT; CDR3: CASSPGLAGGTDTQYF
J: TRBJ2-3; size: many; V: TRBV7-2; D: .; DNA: TGTGCCAGCAGCTTAGATCGGAGCGCGCCTAGCACAGATACGCAGTATTTT; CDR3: CASSLDRSAPSTDTQYF
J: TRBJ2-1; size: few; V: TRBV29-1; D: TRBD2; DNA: TGCAGCGTTGAAGGGTTAGCGGGAGAGTATAGCAATGAGCAGTTCTTC; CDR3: CSVEGLAGEYSNEQFF
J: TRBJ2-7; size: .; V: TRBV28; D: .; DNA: TGTGCCAGCAGCAAAGCGACAGTCTACGAGCAGTACTTC; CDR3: CASSKATVYEQYF
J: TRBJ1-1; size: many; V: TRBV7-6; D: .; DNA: TGTGCCAGCAGCGCCGGTTTCACTGAAGCTTTCTTT; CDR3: CASSAGFTEAFF
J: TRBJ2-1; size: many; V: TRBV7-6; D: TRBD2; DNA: TGTGCCAGCAGCATCCTAGCGGGTGAGCAGTTCTTC; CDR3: CASSILAGEQFF
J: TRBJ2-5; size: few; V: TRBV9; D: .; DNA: TGTGCCAGCAGCGTAGCCCCGGGGTTACAAGAGACCCAGTACTTC; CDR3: CASSVAPGLQETQYF
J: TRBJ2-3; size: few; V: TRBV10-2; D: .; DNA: TGCGCCAGCAGTGTATCGGATACGCAGTATTTT; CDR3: CASSVSDTQYF
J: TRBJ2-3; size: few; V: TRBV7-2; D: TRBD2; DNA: TGTGCCAGCAGCGCTGGGACTAGCGATCGCACAGATACGCAGTATTTT; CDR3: CASSAGTSDRTDTQYF
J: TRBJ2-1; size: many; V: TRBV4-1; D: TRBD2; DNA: TGCGCCAGCAGCTCTCCACTAGCGGGAGCTTACAATGAGCAGTTCTTC; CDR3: CASSSPLAGAYNEQFF
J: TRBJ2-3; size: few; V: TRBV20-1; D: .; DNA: TGCAGTGCCATGGGGGGAGATACGCAGTATTTT; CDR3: CSAMGGDTQYF
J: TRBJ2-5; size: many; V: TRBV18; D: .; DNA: TGTGCCAGCTCACCACTTTCTAGCGTTGTGGAGACCCAGTACTTC; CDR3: CASSPLSSVVETQYF
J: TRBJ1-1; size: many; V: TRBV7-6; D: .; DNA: TGTGCCAGCAGCTTAGAGGGCGCCGGGAACACTGAAGCTTTCTTT; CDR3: CASSLEGAGNTEAFF
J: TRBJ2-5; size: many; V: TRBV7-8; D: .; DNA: TGTGCCAGCAGCCCCAGGGACCTACGCCCAGAGGAGACCCAGTACTTC; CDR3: CASSPRDLRPEETQYF
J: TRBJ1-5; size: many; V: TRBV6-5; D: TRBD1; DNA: TGTGCCAGCAGTCTGGGGACAGGCCAGCCCCAGCATTTT; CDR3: CASSLGTGQPQHF
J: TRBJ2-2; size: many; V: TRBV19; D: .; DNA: TGTGCCAGTAGAACTGGCAGTCCGGACACCGGGGAGCTGTTTTTT; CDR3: CASRTGSPDTGELFF
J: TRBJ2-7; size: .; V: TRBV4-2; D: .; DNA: TGTGCCAGCAGTAAGGGGACCCATCGGGACGAGCAGTACTTC; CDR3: CASSKGTHRDEQYF
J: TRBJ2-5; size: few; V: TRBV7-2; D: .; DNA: TGTGCCAGCAGCCGCGACAGAAAGACCCAGTACTTC; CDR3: CASSRDRKTQYF
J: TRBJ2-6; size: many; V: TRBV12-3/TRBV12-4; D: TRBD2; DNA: TGTGCCAGCCAATACGCGTTGGGGCTAGCGGGGCACTCTGGGGCCAACGTCCTGACTTTC; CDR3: CASQYALGLAGHSGANVLTF
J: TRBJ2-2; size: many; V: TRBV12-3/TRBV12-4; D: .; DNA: TGTGCCAGCAGTCGATGGACGGCCTTAGGCGGGGAGCTGTTTTTT; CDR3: CASSRWTALGGELFF
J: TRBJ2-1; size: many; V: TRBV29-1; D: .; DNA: TGCAGCGTTGACAGGGGAAGCGGCTCCTACAATGAGCAGTTCTTC; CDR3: CSVDRGSGSYNEQFF
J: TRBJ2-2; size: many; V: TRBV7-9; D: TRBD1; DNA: TGTGCCAGCAGGCCCGGGACAGCGAACACCGGGGAGCTGTTTTTT; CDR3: CASRPGTANTGELFF
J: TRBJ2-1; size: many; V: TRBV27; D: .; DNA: TGTGCCAGCACCTTTTCTCTTAGTAGTAATGAGCAGTTCTTC; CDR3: CASTFSLSSNEQFF
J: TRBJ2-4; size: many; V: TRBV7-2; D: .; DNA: TGTGCCAGCAGCTCTGTTCCCAAAAACATTCAGTACTTC; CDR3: CASSSVPKNIQYF
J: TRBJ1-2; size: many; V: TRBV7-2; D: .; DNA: TGTGCCAGCACCCCCTCCGGGGGGAACTATGGCTACACCTTC; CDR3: CASTPSGGNYGYTF
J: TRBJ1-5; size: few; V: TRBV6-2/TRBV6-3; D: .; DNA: TGTGCCAGCAGTTACGTAGGCGTTAGCAATCAGCCCCAGCATTTT; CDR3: CASSYVGVSNQPQHF
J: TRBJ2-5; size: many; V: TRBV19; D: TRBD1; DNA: TGTGCCAGTAGCCTAGCCGGGACAGGGTTGGAGACCCAGTACTTC; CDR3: CASSLAGTGLETQYF
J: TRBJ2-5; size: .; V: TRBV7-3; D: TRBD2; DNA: TGTGCCAGCAGCCCGACTAGCGAAGAGACCCAGTACTTC; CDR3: CASSPTSEETQYF
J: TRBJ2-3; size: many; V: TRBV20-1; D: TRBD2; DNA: TGCAGTGCTCAAAAGCGGGAGTCCACAGATACGCAGTATTTT; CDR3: CSAQKRESTDTQYF
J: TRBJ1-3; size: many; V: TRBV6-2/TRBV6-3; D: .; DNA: TGTGCCAGCAGTTACTCTTCCAATCCTGGAAACACCATATATTTT; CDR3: CASSYSSNPGNTIYF
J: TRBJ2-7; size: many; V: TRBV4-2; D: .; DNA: TGTGCCAGCAGCCAAGATTCTTGGGCCAGGGCCTACGAGCAGTACTTC; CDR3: CASSQDSWARAYEQYF
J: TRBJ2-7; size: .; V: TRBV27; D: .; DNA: TGTGCCAGCAGTTCTGGGCCCGAGCAGAACTTC; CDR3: CASSSGPEQNF
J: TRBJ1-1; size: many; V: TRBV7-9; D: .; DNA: TGTGCCAGCAGCTTAGGCCAGAATCTTGAAGCTTTCTTT; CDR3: CASSLGQNLEAFF
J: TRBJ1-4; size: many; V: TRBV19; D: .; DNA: TGTGCCAGTAGTATCGTGACAAATGAAAAACTGTTTTTT; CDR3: CASSIVTNEKLFF